The 5 T cell receptor beta chains below were found in one sample sequenced in a study of CD8 T cells in ankylosing spondylitis. TCRdb itself ran the 5' RACE reads through MiXCR, one entry per CDR3 protein. The table shows roughly 250,000 distinct CDR3 sequences, with roughly 8.6% occurring only once. The sequenced sample was blood, either unsorted or a sorted T cell fraction (not recorded which). The receptor source for this set is a male donor with ankylosing spondylitis or in good health (not recorded which).

Ten or more counts support this clonotype. The CDR3 here is CASSFLRTSGGAGQFF. The CDR3, as DNA: TGTGCCAGCAGCTTCCTCAGGACTAGCGGGGGGGCCGGGCAGTTCTTC. The J gene is TRBJ2-1, the V gene TRBV7-2, with 15 positions matching TRBD2. The V segment lost 3 bases and the J segment 12 bases; nucleotides outside the gene matches: 9. In germline, CDR1 is SGHTA, CDR2 FQGNSA. The CDR3 is 16 residues long.

This clonotype was counted a few times. The gene calls are TRBV7-2 and TRBJ1-2; D call uncertain. CDR1 and CDR2 from the germline V gene are SGHTA and FQGNSA. The germline V and J ends were trimmed by 5 bases and 3 bases, with 7 bases remaining between them. The CDR3 runs to 12 residues. The DNA for the CDR3 is TGTGCCAGCAGCCAGCGGGACTATGGCTACACCTTC. This translates into CASSQRDYGYTF.

A few counts support this clonotype. This rearrangement joins TRBV20-1 to TRBJ1-2, with D possibly matching TRBD1 (5 bases). The germline V and J ends were trimmed by 5 bases and 0 bases, with 13 bases remaining between them. CDR1 and CDR2 from the germline V gene are DFQATT and SNEGSKA (reference sequence). This CDR3 spans 14 amino acids. CDR3 DNA sequence: TGCAGTGCTTACCGGGGACCTCCTAACTATGGCTACACCTTC. It codes for CSAYRGPPNYGYTF.

This clonotype was counted many times. V gene TRBV7-2 combines with J gene TRBJ2-5; 7 positions agree with TRBD1. Germline V gene data show CDR1 as SGHTA and CDR2 as FQGNSA. V shed 1 base, J shed 3 bases, and the junction held 2 bases outside the gene matches. This CDR3 comprises 14 residues. Here the CDR3 DNA reads TGTGCCAGCAGCTTAGAGACAGGGAAAGAGACCCAGTACTTC. Translating gives CASSLETGKETQYF.

The rearrangement joins TRBV20-1 to TRBJ2-2, with 11 positions matching TRBD1. V trimming: 6 bases; J trimming: 3 bases; junction bases outside the gene matches: 24. CDR3 length equals 21 residues. Germline V gene data show CDR1 as DFQATT and CDR2 as SNEGSKA (reference sequence). As DNA, the CDR3 is TGCAGTGCCATGGGACAGGGGGACTTGAAAACGCGAAGTGGGGACACCGGGGAGCTGTTTTTT. It codes for CSAMGQGDLKTRSGDTGELFF.